The 3 T cell receptor beta chains presented below share a single source sample, sequenced in a study of T-cell reconstitution after alpha-beta-depleted transplantation in children. Preparation of the TCRbeta library used unique molecular identifiers. Using its own MiXCR run on the PCR reads, TCRdb lists one record per CDR3 protein. The table records hundreds of thousands of distinct CDR3 sequences, approximately 13% of them present only once. Sequencing used PBMCs, mostly from graft donor cells, obtained 360 days after TCRalphabeta/CD19-depleted stem cell transplant. These receptors all stem from a male patient aged 10 to 17 who had a stem cell transplant for acute myeloid leukemia, so the T cells may come from the graft donor.

The chain has TRBV20-1 and TRBJ2-2; D gene uncertain. V lost 0 bases to trimming and J lost 3 bases, with 20 bases between them. CDR3 length: 18 residues. Germline CDR1 is DFQATT and CDR2 is SNEGSKA (reference sequence). This chain's CDR3 is CSARDLFGPQPYTGELFF. As DNA, the CDR3 is TGCAGTGCTAGAGATCTCTTTGGTCCACAGCCCTACACCGGGGAGCTGTTTTTT.

This clonotype was picked up many times. The rearrangement joins TRBV20-1 to TRBJ2-5; TRBD2 aligns across 7 bases. V lost 6 bases, J lost 2 bases, and 9 bases stayed unmatched. Germline CDR1 reads DFQATT; CDR2 reads SNEGSKA (reference sequence). The CDR3 extends over 14 amino acids. The CDR3 protein is CSADQLAQQETQYF. CDR3 DNA: TGCAGTGCCGATCAACTAGCGCAACAAGAGACCCAGTACTTC.

This clonotype was found many times. The chain recombines TRBV28 with TRBJ2-7; 9 nucleotides line up with TRBD2. With 4 bases clipped from V and 2 bases from J, the junction kept 3 bases outside the gene matches. The V gene's germline CDR1 is MDHEN and CDR2 SYDVKM. This CDR3 comprises 14 residues. CDR3 nucleotide sequence: TGTGCCAGCAGTTGGACTAGCGTAGCCTACGAGCAGTACTTC. Translating it yields CASSWTSVAYEQYF.